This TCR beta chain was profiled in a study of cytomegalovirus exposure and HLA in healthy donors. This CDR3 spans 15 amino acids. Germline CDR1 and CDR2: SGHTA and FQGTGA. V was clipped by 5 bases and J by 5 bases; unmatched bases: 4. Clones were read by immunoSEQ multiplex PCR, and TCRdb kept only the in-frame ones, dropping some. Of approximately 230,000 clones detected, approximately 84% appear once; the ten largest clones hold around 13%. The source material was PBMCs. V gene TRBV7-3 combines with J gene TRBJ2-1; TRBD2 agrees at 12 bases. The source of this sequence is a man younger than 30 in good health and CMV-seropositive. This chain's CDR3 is CASSRGLAGHNEQFF. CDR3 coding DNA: TGTGCCAGCAGCAGAGGACTAGCGGGGCACAATGAGCAGTTCTTC.